A single sample is the source of the 17 T cell receptor beta chains below, sequenced in a study of T cells expressing NK-cell markers. Following a re-call of the 5' RACE reads, TCRdb has one entry per CDR3 protein and lacks DNA. In total, the table holds a few hundred thousand distinct CDR3 sequences. The material sequenced was blood T cells: a sorted CD56 or NKG2C T cell subset, CD4+ or CD8+ T cells, or bulk PBMC T cells (not recorded which). All receptors come from a man aged 18 to 30 in good health.

The rearrangement joins TRBV7-2 to TRBJ2-5. CDR3 length equals 14 residues. Germline loops: CDR1 SGHTA, CDR2 FQGNSA. CDR3 protein: CASSFAVAGETQYF.

V is TRBV19 and J is TRBJ2-1; TCRdb's D call of TRBD2 is untestable without DNA. CDR3 size: 17 residues. From germline, CDR1 is LNHDA and CDR2 SQIVND (reference sequence). CDR3 amino acids: CASSIQGSGRGRNEQFF.

The J gene is TRBJ2-5, the V gene TRBV6-5; TCRdb designates TRBD2, a call that cannot be tested without DNA. The V gene's germline CDR1 is MNHEY and CDR2 SVGAGI. This CDR3 has 15 amino acids. CDR3: CASSYFGGMTETQYF.

The chain joins TRBV28 to TRBJ2-1; TCRdb outputs TRBD2, but without DNA this stays unchecked. Germline CDR1 is MDHEN and CDR2 is SYDVKM. The CDR3 contains 18 residues. CDR3: CASSQGLAGILSYNEQFF.

The gene calls are TRBV6-1 and TRBJ2-7; TCRdb selects TRBD1, and the lack of DNA leaves this call unchecked. Germline CDR1 and CDR2: MNHNS and SASEGT. The length of the CDR3 is 16 residues. The CDR3 is CASSQMRDRPSYEQYF.

The chain couples TRBV20-1 to TRBJ2-3; TCRdb gives TRBD1 as the D gene, but with no DNA this cannot be confirmed. The CDR3 length is 14 residues. Germline V gene lookup returns CDR1 DFQATT and CDR2 SNEGSKA (reference sequence). CDR3 loop: CSATKGTSTDTQYF.

CDR3 residues: CASSLSTLAGVNEQFF. This chain links TRBV27 with TRBJ2-1; the D call from TCRdb, TRBD2, cannot be confirmed without DNA. Germline V CDR1 and CDR2: MNHEY, SMNVEV (reference sequence). The CDR3 totals 16 residues.

The gene calls are TRBV18 and TRBJ1-1. This CDR3 is built from 15 residues. The V gene's germline CDR1 is KGHSH and CDR2 LQKENI. This CDR3 reads CASSSSGAWDTEAFF.

The CDR3 here is CASSPEYRSYNEQFF. The chain couples TRBV5-6 to TRBJ2-1; no DNA is available, so the TRBD2 call from TCRdb remains unchecked. The CDR3 consists of 15 residues. Per germline, CDR1 SGHDT and CDR2 YYEEEE.

This chain connects TRBV5-1 to TRBJ2-1; TCRdb gives TRBD2 as the D gene, but with no DNA this cannot be confirmed. CDR3 length equals 14 residues. CDR1 and CDR2 (germline): SGHRS, YFSETQ. The CDR3 sequence: CASSIGGNNNEQFF. Full variable domain (rest looked up from reference TRBV5-1 and TRBJ2-1): KAGVTQTPRYLIKTRGQQVTLSCSPISGHRSVSWYQQTPGQGLQFLFEYFSETQRNKGNFPGRFSGRQFSNSRSEMNVSTLELGDSALYLCASSIGGNNNEQFFGPGTRLTVL.

V and J are TRBV20-1 and TRBJ2-7; TCRdb reports TRBD2, a call that lacks DNA to check it against. The CDR3 length is 14 residues. CDR1 is DFQATT and CDR2 is SNEGSKA in the germline V gene (reference sequence). CDR3 protein: CSAIPSGRSYEQYF.

The chain uses TRBV20-1 and TRBJ2-3; the TCRdb call, TRBD1, lacks DNA for checking. The CDR3 extends over 13 amino acids. Germline lookup yields CDR1 DFQATT and CDR2 SNEGSKA (reference sequence). CDR3: CSAAPRVAGTQYF.

The J gene is TRBJ1-3, the V gene TRBV9. CDR1 and CDR2 (germline): SGDLS, YYNGEE. This CDR3 spans 15 amino acids. CDR3 sequence: CASSGDGNSGNTIYF.

This chain uses TRBV20-1 with TRBJ2-3; TCRdb reports TRBD2, a call that lacks DNA to check it against. This CDR3 spans 15 amino acids. The germline V gene has CDR1 DFQATT and CDR2 SNEGSKA (reference sequence). This CDR3 reads CSARSGLVGTDTQYF.

V is TRBV4-2 and J is TRBJ1-5. This CDR3 is 16 amino acids long. The germline V gene encodes CDR1 LGHNA and CDR2 YNFKEQ. CDR3 sequence: CASSQDSKNSNQPQHF.

The chain uses TRBV12-3 or TRBV12-4 and TRBJ2-5; TCRdb's D gene call, TRBD1, goes unchecked for lack of DNA. The CDR3 runs to 13 residues. The CDR3 region is CASTGTGDDSQYF.

This chain uses TRBV7-3 with TRBJ2-2; TCRdb calls TRBD1, which cannot be checked without DNA. CDR1 and CDR2 from the germline V gene are SGHTA and FQGTGA. There are 12 residues in the CDR3. The CDR3 here is CASSRQDGELFF.